This TCR beta chain is from a study of cytomegalovirus exposure and HLA in healthy donors. Broader study findings: When the data were analyzed later, several of the most significant clusters appeared to be linked to common viral pathogens.

PCR used 60 Vbeta primers and 13 Jbeta primers. Sequencing was performed with immunoSEQ multiplex PCR; in TCRdb, only in-frame clones are kept and a portion is missing. In the table there are around 180,000 clones, 77% of which are singletons. As concerns this clone: Its antigen is not known.

The TCR sequence derives from a woman younger than 45 in good health and CMV-seropositive. The sequenced sample was PBMCs.

The CDR3 region is CASSPGTSGRYEQYF. The CDR3 nucleotides are TGTGCCAGCTCACCTGGGACTAGCGGGAGGTACGAGCAGTACTTC. The J gene is TRBJ2-7, the V gene TRBV18; 15 bases align to TRBD2. This CDR3 comprises 15 residues. Germline lookup yields CDR1 KGHSH and CDR2 LQKENI. After removal of 3 bases from V and 4 bases from J, the junction contained 1 base not matched to a gene. Drawing the rest from reference TRBV18 and TRBJ2-7, the complete variable domain is NAGVMQNPRHLVRRRGQEARLRCSPMKGHSHVYWYRQLPEEGLKFMVYLQKENIIDESGMPKERFSAEFPKEGPSILRIQQVVRGDSAAYFCASSPGTSGRYEQYFGPGTRLTVT.